This T cell receptor beta chain was retrieved from a study of technical replicates of blood from a few donors. The assay was immunoSEQ multiplex PCR, and TCRdb's table has in-frame clones only and misses some. The sample lists about 59,000 clones, 93% occurring once. The source material was PBMCs. This TCR was recovered from a human donor in good health. Some clones in this sample may be carry-over from other donors' samples.

The CDR3: CASSWDRTGTSGNTIYF. CDR3 nucleotide sequence: TGTGCCAGCAGCTGGGATCGGACAGGTACCTCTGGAAACACCATATATTTT. The chain has TRBV5-4 and TRBJ1-3; the match to TRBD1 covers 7 bases. V gave up 3 bases and J gave up 0 bases; unmatched junction bases: 9. This CDR3 contains 17 residues. CDR1 and CDR2 (germline): SGHNT, YYREEE (reference sequence).